This T cell receptor beta chain was captured in a study of T cells in Graves' hyperthyroidism and ophthalmopathy. There were TCR beta CDR3 regions amplified from RNA transcripts. HTBI primers drove first-round RT-PCR of the TCR CDR3. TCRdb re-called the multiplex PCR reads through MiXCR, storing one row per CDR3 protein. Of some 490,000 distinct CDR3 sequences detected, around 16% appear once; the ten largest clones hold about 29%. Looked up from germline, CDR1 is SGHRS and CDR2 is YFSETQ. The CDR3 sequence is 15 residues long. V was shortened by 0 bases and J by 0 bases, with 10 bases between the two germline ends. This clonotype was recorded a few times.

Material for sequencing was blood. The source is a woman aged 25 to 39 with Graves' ophthalmopathy. V and J are TRBV5-1 and TRBJ2-7; D remains ambiguous. CDR3 DNA: TGCGCCAGCAGCTTGGAGACGGAGAGCTCCTACGAGCAGTACTTC. It translates to CASSLETESSYEQYF.